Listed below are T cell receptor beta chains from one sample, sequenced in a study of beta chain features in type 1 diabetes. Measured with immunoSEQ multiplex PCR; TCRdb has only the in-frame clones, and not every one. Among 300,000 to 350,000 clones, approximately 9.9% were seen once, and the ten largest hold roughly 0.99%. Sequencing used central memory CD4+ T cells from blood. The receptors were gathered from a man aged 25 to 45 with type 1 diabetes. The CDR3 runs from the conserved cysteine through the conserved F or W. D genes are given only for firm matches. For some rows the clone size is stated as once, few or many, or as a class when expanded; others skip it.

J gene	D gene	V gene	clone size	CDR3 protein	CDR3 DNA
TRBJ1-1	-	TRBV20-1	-	CSAQDRAEAFF	TGCAGTGCCCAAGATAGGGCTGAAGCTTTCTTT
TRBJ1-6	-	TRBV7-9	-	CASSLGGDSPLHF	TGTGCCAGCAGCCTAGGAGGGGATTCACCCCTCCACTTT
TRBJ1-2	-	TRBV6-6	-	CASSFKGGYTF	TGTGCCAGCAGTTTCAAGGGCGGCTACACCTTC
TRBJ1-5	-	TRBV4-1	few	CASSQDPWGGPQHF	TGCGCCAGCAGCCAAGATCCCTGGGGAGGGCCCCAGCATTTT
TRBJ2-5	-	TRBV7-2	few	CASSLAAGRRETQYF	TGTGCCAGCAGCTTAGCGGCAGGGCGACGAGAGACCCAGTACTTC
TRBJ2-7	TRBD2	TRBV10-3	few	CAISAGGLFGEQYF	TGTGCCATCAGTGCGGGGGGGCTATTCGGAGAGCAGTACTTC
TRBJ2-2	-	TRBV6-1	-	CASSEFSVTAGELFF	TGTGCCAGCAGTGAATTCAGTGTTACGGCCGGGGAGCTGTTTTTT
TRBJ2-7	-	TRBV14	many	CASSQVYEQYF	TGTGCCAGCAGCCAAGTTTACGAGCAGTACTTC
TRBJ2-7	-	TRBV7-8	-	CASSPPLRVSAYEQYF	TGTGCCAGCAGCCCGCCCCTGCGGGTGAGCGCCTACGAGCAGTACTTC
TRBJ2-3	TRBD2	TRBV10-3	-	CASSSGLLAGSDTQYF	TGTGCCAGCAGTTCGGGGCTACTAGCGGGGTCAGATACGCAGTATTTT
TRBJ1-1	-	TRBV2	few	CASSENSDTEAFF	TGTGCCAGCAGTGAGAACTCAGACACTGAAGCTTTCTTT
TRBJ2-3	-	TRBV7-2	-	CASSLGWGAGFTDTQYF	TGTGCCAGCAGCTTAGGCTGGGGTGCTGGATTCACAGATACGCAGTATTTT
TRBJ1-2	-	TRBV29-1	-	CSVKGTAGYTF	TGCAGCGTTAAGGGAACGGCTGGCTACACCTTC
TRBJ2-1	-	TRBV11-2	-	CASSSYIGQFF	TGTGCCAGCAGCTCATACATAGGGCAGTTCTTC
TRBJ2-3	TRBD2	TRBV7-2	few	CASSLSGLAGITDTQYF	TGTGCCAGCAGCTTAAGTGGACTAGCGGGAATTACAGATACGCAGTATTTT
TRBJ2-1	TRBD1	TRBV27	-	CASSSEMDRVGYNEQFF	TGTGCCAGCAGCTCGGAAATGGACAGGGTGGGCTACAATGAGCAGTTCTTC
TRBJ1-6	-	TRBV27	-	CASSLSRPINSPLHF	TGTGCCAGCAGTTTATCGCGACCCATAAATTCACCCCTCCACTTT
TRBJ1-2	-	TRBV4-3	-	CASSQDAAANYGYTF	TGCGCCAGCAGCCAAGACGCAGCAGCTAACTATGGCTACACCTTC
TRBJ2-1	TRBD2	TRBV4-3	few	CASSPRLAGGSGGSYNEQFF	TGCGCCAGCAGCCCTCGACTAGCGGGGGGGTCAGGAGGCTCCTACAATGAGCAGTTCTTC
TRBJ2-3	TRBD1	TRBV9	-	CASEKTGGTDTQYF	TGTGCCAGCGAAAAGACAGGGGGCACAGATACGCAGTATTTT
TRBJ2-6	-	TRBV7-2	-	CASSLWGSGANVLTF	TGTGCCAGCAGCTTATGGGGATCTGGGGCCAACGTCCTGACTTTC
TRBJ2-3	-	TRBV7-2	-	CASSQRRELTDTQYF	TGTGCCAGCAGCCAACGGAGGGAACTCACAGATACGCAGTATTTT
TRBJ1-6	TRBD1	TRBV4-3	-	CASSQAGTGANSPLHF	TGCGCCAGCAGCCAAGCTGGGACAGGGGCCAATTCACCCCTCCACTTT
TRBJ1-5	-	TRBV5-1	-	CASSLIGGFDQPQHF	TGCGCCAGCAGCTTGATCGGGGGATTCGATCAGCCCCAGCATTTT
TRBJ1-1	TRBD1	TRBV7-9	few	CASSLQDRGTEAFF	TGTGCCAGCAGCCTTCAGGACAGGGGAACTGAAGCTTTCTTT
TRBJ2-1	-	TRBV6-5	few	CASSYEKRNEQFF	TGTGCCAGCAGTTACGAAAAGCGGAATGAGCAGTTCTTC
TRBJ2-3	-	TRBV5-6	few	CASSFERFSTDTQYF	TGTGCCAGCAGCTTCGAGCGGTTTAGCACAGATACGCAGTATTTT
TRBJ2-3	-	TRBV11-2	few	CASSSSWDTQYF	TGTGCCAGCAGCTCGAGTTGGGATACGCAGTATTTT
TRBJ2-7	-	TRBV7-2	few	CASSLEQGYEQYF	TGTGCCAGCAGCTTAGAACAGGGTTACGAGCAGTACTTC
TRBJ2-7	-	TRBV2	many	CASSTAYEQYF	TGTGCCAGCAGCACAGCCTACGAGCAGTACTTC
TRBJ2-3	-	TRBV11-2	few	CASSPGWAGVLDTQYF	TGTGCCAGCAGCCCAGGATGGGCAGGGGTTTTAGATACGCAGTATTTT
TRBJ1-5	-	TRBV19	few	CASSTQGSEQPQHF	TGTGCCAGTAGTACTCAGGGAAGTGAGCAGCCCCAGCATTTT
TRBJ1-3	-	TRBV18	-	CASSPGIGTGNTIYF	TGTGCCAGCTCACCTGGAATCGGGACAGGAAACACCATATATTTT
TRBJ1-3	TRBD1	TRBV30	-	CAWSERTGGPGNTIYF	TGTGCCTGGAGTGAGCGAACAGGGGGCCCTGGAAACACCATATATTTT
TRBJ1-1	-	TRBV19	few	CASSVETGMNTEAFF	TGTGCCAGTAGTGTCGAGACCGGGATGAACACTGAAGCTTTCTTT
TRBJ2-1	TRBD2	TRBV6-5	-	CASSYSGVAGHNEQFF	TGTGCCAGCAGTTACTCTGGGGTAGCGGGGCACAATGAGCAGTTCTTC
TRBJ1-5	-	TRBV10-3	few	CAISEGMTGLNQPQHF	TGTGCCATCAGTGAGGGTATGACAGGACTGAATCAGCCCCAGCATTTT
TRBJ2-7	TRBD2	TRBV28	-	CASSRASGGYEQYF	TGTGCCAGCAGCCGGGCTAGCGGGGGCTACGAGCAGTACTTC
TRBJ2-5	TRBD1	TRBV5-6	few	CASSSVLRGQGAKETQYF	TGTGCCAGCAGTTCCGTTCTAAGAGGACAGGGGGCTAAAGAGACCCAGTACTTC
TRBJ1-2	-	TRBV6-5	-	CASSTPGGNGYTF	TGTGCCAGCAGTACACCCGGGGGCAATGGCTACACCTTC
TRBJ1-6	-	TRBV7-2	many	CASSLQGWNSPLHF	TGTGCCAGCAGCTTGCAGGGGTGGAATTCACCCCTCCACTTT
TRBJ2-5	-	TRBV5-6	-	CASSLRGARETQYF	TGTGCCAGCAGCTTGAGGGGAGCGAGGGAGACCCAGTACTTC
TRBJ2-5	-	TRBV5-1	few	CASSLPAGQETQYF	TGCGCCAGCAGCTTGCCGGCGGGGCAAGAGACCCAGTACTTC
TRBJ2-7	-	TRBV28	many	CASSLADWQYF	TGTGCCAGCAGTTTGGCGGATTGGCAGTACTTC
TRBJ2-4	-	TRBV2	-	CASSATQNLKNIQYF	TGTGCCAGCAGTGCCACACAGAATTTGAAAAACATTCAGTACTTC